This TCR beta chain is from a study of CXCR3-negative and CXCR3-positive naive CD8 T cells (dated by TCRdb to between 2018 and 2020). Study-level background: Approximately 140 million TRB reads were obtained in total, roughly 1.5 +/- 0.3 million reads per library. For the TRBV-TRBJ cluster analysis, the naive subsets came from roughly 5 donors, while the memory cells came from 3 donors. Diversity and physicochemical repertoire analyses covered around 10 donors pooled from two independent experiments. General conclusions and limits of the study: Freshly isolated PBMCs were used for most assays because CXCR3 expression went down partially after cryopreservation. Both naive subsets had comparably high repertoire diversity, while memory CD8+ T cells had much lower repertoire diversity. TRBV-TRBJ usage was similar between naive CXCR3-negative and CXCR3-positive cells from the same donor, while memory cells showed distinct patterns. Because surface CD5, which is linked to self-reactivity in mice, was comparable between the naive subsets, TCR interaction strength was also inferred from TRB CDR3 physicochemical properties.

Comments on this clonotype: Its antigen is still unknown.

In the germline V gene (reference sequence), CDR1 corresponds to LNHDA and CDR2 to SQIVND. The CDR3 covers 12 residues, taking in both the cysteine and the phenylalanine. Nucleotide data are not available. For every CD8+ T cell subset, hundreds of thousands of cells were flow-sorted straight into RLT lysis buffer, and each subset was sorted in triplicate. Standard density gradient centrifugation was used to isolate peripheral blood mononuclear cells from buffy coats. Total RNA was extracted from sorted cells using an RNeasy Mini Kit. These reads were obtained on a NextSeq 550. The Human TCR Profiling Kit (MiLaboratory) was used to prepare UMI-labeled 5' RACE TRB cDNA libraries. cDNA synthesis used the entire amount of extracted RNA, and PCR amplification then used the entire amount of cDNA produced. Libraries were prepared in parallel using an identical number of PCR cycles. The study's own analysis went as follows. With a requirement of at least two reads per UMI, MIGEC and MiXCR extracted about 53,000 +/- 9,400 unique UMI-labeled TRB cDNA molecules per library. On average, each library contained approximately 40,000 +/- 10,000 functional in-frame TRB CDR3 nucleotide clonotypes without stop codons. After downsampling to 5000 UMI-labeled TRB molecules per sample, diversity metrics such as normalized Shannon-Wiener and Chao1 were calculated in VDJtools. VDJtools was used to calculate clonotype-size-weighted physicochemical properties of the central five CDR3 residues, namely interaction energy, strength, volume and Kidera factor 4. TCRdb reprocessed the reads into one record per CDR3 protein sequence, lacking DNA. TCRdb, not the authors, supplied the V and J calls. The table for this sample records over 55,000 distinct CDR3 sequences. About a quarter of the sample lies in the top ten.

Sequencing input: memory CD8+ T cells from blood. The label giving this sample's cell subset or site can be read as: conventional CD8+ memory T cells (TMEM), sorted as controls. This sequence originates from a human donor in good health. Some clones in this sample may be carry-over from other donors' samples. The chain is made from TRBV19 and TRBJ2-3. CDR3 region: CASSTHTDTQYF.